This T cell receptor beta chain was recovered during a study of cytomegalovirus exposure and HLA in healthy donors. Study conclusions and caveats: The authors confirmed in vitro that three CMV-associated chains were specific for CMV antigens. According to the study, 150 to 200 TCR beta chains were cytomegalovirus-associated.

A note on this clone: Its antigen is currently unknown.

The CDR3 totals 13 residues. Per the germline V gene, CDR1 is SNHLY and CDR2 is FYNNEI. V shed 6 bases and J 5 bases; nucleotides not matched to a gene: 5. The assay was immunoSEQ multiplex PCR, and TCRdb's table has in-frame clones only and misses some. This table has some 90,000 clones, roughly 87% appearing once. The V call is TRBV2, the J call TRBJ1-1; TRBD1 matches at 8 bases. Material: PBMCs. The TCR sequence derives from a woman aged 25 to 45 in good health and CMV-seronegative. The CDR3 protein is CASRGQGETEAFF. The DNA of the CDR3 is TGTGCCAGCAGAGGACAGGGAGAAACTGAAGCTTTCTTT.